The entry below gives a single T cell receptor (beta chain) sequence along with its context. The CDR3 loop spans 14 amino acids. Germline-derived CDR1 and CDR2 are SGHNT and YENEEA. V shed 5 bases and J shed 4 bases, with 12 bases lying between them. This record comes from a study of T cells in tumors after PD-1 blockade. Study information: No patient had prior checkpoint blockade, systemic immunosuppression, or radiotherapy within 4 weeks. Treatment was either pembrolizumab 200 mg every 3 weeks or cemiplimab 350 mg every 2 weeks. During anti-PD-1 treatment, some patients continued daily vismodegib 150 mg.

TCRdb's copy holds only in-frame clones and misses some; the assay was immunoSEQ multiplex PCR. In the table there are under 50,000 clones, around four fifths of which are singletons. This TCR was recovered from a human donor with advanced basal cell or squamous cell carcinoma (not recorded which). The rearrangement links TRBV11-3 to TRBJ2-1, with D possibly TRBD2 on 5 matching bases. Sequencing used PBMCs, obtained before anti-PD-1 therapy. Here the CDR3 reads CASSPRDYYNEQFF. CDR3 nucleotide sequence: TGTGCCAGCAGCCCCCGAGACTATTACAATGAGCAGTTCTTC.